This T cell receptor beta chain was sequenced for a study of blood T cell repertoires in COVID-19. On the study more broadly: Acute-phase and convalescent COVID-19 samples originated in the United States, Italy and Spain. T cells, B-cell-depleted T cells, or PBMCs provided the cDNA or gDNA that served as material.

Trimming removed 2 bases from V and 4 bases from J; junction bases left unmatched: 3. The CDR3 contains 15 residues. CDR1 is MDHEN, CDR2 SYDVKM, per germline. TCRdb's copy holds only in-frame clones and misses some; the assay was immunoSEQ multiplex PCR. This sample carries about 190,000 clones, about 81% of them seen once, and the ten largest clones take less than 9.5%. Sequences were obtained from peripheral blood. The clonotype comes from a woman aged 60 to 75 with COVID-19, enrolled during active disease. J is TRBJ2-2 and V is TRBV28, with 8 positions matching TRBD1. CDR3 region: CASSLGDRLTGELFF. CDR3 bases: TGTGCCAGCAGTTTAGGGGACAGGCTCACCGGGGAGCTGTTTTTT. Drawing the rest from reference TRBV28 and TRBJ2-2, the complete variable domain is DVKVTQSSRYLVKRTGEKVFLECVQDMDHENMFWYRQDPGLGLRLIYFSYDVKMKEKGDIPEGYSVSREKKERFSLILESASTNQTSMYLCASSLGDRLTGELFFGEGSRLTVL.